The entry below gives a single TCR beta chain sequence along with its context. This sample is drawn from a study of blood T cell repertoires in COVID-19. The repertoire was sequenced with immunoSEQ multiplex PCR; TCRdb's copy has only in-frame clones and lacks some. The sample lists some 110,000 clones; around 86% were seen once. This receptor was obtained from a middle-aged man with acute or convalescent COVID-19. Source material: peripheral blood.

CDR3 protein: CASSQNGQITGELFF. The CDR3 DNA reads as TGTGCCAGCAGCCAAAACGGACAAATCACCGGGGAGCTGTTTTTT. The chain joins TRBV3-1 (or the pseudogene TRBV3-2) to TRBJ2-2; tentative D call: TRBD1 (5 bases). Germline values: CDR1 LGHDT, CDR2 YNNKEL (reference sequence). There are 15 residues in the CDR3. V was clipped by 2 bases and J by 4 bases, with 11 bases between them.